These 5 T cell receptor beta chains were all obtained from the same sample, sequenced in a study of blood T cell repertoires in COVID-19. TCRdb keeps only in-frame clones here, not all; method: immunoSEQ multiplex PCR. The repertoire holds about 280,000 clones, with 85% to 90% as singletons. The sequenced material came from PBMCs or T cells enriched from blood (not recorded which). The receptors were sampled from a woman under 30 with acute COVID-19.

This rearrangement joins TRBV2 to TRBJ2-7; possible D gene TRBD1, 5 bases. V was pared by 7 bases and J by 2 bases, with 12 bases between. Germline V gene data show CDR1 as SNHLY and CDR2 as FYNNEI. The CDR3 is 13 residues long. The CDR3 DNA follows: TGTGCCAGCATCAGGGTAAATACCTACGAGCAGTACTTC. Translation gives CASIRVNTYEQYF.

This clone has a count of ten or more. The chain links TRBV28 to TRBJ2-7, with TRBD1 matching 9 bases. V was pared by 6 bases and J by 5 bases, with 11 bases of the junction left unmatched. Germline CDR1 is MDHEN and CDR2 is SYDVKM. There are 15 residues in the CDR3. For the CDR3, the DNA is TGTGCCAGCAGATCCTCCGGGACAGGGAACCACGAGCAGTACTTC. Translated: CASRSSGTGNHEQYF.

The V gene is TRBV10-2, the J gene TRBJ2-7, with 7 bases lining up with TRBD1. This CDR3 comprises 14 residues. With V trimmed by 4 bases and J by 3 bases, 6 bases remained unmatched. Germline V gene sequence: CDR1 WSHSY, CDR2 SAAADI. This chain's CDR3 is CASSGDRDSYEQYF. CDR3 bases: TGCGCCAGCAGTGGGGACCGGGACAGCTACGAGCAGTACTTC.

The rearrangement joins TRBV27 to TRBJ1-2; D is ambiguous. The CDR3 runs to 15 residues. V lost 0 bases and J 4 bases, leaving 12 bases between the germline ends. Germline V gene sequence: CDR1 MNHEY, CDR2 SMNVEV (reference sequence). Here the CDR3 reads CASSLSREAFYGYTF. DNA of the CDR3: TGTGCCAGCAGTTTATCGCGTGAGGCGTTCTATGGCTACACCTTC.

This chain joins TRBV27 and TRBJ2-1; D gene unclear. V was cut by 3 bases and J by 4 bases, with 7 bases left in between. Looked up from germline, CDR1 is MNHEY and CDR2 is SMNVEV (reference sequence). This CDR3 is 13 amino acids long. The DNA of the CDR3 is TGTGCCAGCAGTTTTTTACAGTACAATGAGCAGTTCTTC. Its translation: CASSFLQYNEQFF.